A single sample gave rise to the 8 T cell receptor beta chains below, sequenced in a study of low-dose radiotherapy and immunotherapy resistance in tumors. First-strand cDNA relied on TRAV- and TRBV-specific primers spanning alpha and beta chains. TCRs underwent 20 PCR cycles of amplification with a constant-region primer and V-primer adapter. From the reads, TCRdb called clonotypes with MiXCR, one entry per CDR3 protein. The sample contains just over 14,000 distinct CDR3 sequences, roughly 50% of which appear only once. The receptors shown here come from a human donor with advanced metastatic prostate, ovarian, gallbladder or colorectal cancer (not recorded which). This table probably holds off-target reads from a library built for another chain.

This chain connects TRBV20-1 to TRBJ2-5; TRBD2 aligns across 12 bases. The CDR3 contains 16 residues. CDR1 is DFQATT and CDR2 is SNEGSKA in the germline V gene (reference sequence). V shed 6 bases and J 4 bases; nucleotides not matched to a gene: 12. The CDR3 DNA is TGCAGTGCCACGCGGACTAGCGGGGCCCCAGGAGAGACCCAGTACTTC. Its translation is CSATRTSGAPGETQYF.

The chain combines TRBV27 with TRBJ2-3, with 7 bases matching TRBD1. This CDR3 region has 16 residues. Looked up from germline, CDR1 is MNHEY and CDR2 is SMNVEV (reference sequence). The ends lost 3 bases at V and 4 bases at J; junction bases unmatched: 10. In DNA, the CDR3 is TGTGCCAGCAGTTTCTTTCCAAAGGGGGCAGCAGATACGCAGTATTTT. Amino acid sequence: CASSFFPKGAADTQYF.

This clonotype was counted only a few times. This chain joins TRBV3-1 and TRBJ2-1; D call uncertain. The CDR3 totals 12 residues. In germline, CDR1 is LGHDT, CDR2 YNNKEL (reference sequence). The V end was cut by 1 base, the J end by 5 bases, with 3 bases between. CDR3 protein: CASSQGNNEQFF. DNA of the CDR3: TGTGCCAGCAGCCAAGGCAACAATGAGCAGTTCTTC.

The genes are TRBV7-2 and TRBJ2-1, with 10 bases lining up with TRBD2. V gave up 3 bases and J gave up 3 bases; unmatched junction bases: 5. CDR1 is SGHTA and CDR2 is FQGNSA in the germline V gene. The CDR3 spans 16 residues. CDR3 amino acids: CASSLKKRGGYNEQFF. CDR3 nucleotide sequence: TGTGCCAGCAGCTTGAAAAAGCGGGGGGGCTACAATGAGCAGTTCTTC.

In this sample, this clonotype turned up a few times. The DNA of the CDR3 is TGTGCCTGGAGTACCGGGACTAGGGCACAAGAGACCCAGTACTTC. Translating gives CAWSTGTRAQETQYF. V is TRBV30 and J is TRBJ2-5; 8 bases line up with TRBD2. CDR1 GTSNPN and CDR2 SVGIG come from the germline V gene (reference sequence). With V trimmed by 2 bases and J by 2 bases, 7 bases remained unmatched. The CDR3 has 15 residues.

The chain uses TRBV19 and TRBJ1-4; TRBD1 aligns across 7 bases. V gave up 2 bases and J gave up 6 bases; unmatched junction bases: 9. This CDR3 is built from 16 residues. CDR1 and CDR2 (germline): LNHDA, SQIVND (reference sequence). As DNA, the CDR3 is TGTGCCAGTAGTATACCACCGACAGGGACGGATGAAAAACTGTTTTTT. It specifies CASSIPPTGTDEKLFF. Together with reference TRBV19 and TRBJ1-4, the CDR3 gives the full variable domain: DGGITQSPKYLFRKEGQNVTLSCEQNLNHDAMYWYRQDPGQGLRLIYYSQIVNDFQKGDIAEGYSVSREKKESFPLTVTSAQKNPTAFYLCASSIPPTGTDEKLFFGSGTQLSVL.

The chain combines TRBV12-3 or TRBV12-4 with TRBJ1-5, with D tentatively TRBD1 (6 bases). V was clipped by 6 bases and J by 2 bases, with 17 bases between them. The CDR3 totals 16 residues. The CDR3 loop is CASSHTRRGRNQPQHF. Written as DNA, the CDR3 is TGTGCCAGCAGCCACACCCGGCGGGGGCGCAATCAGCCCCAGCATTTT.

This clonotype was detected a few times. The CDR3 nucleotides read TGTGCCAGCTCGGTAGACGGTGTAGCCAAAAACATTCAGTACTTC. This codes for CASSVDGVAKNIQYF. This rearrangement joins TRBV18 to TRBJ2-4; D gene uncertain. Germline V CDR1 and CDR2: KGHSH, LQKENI. V lost 6 bases, J lost 0 bases, and 12 bases lay in between. The CDR3 length is 15 residues. The full variable domain, rest sourced from reference TRBV18 and TRBJ2-4, is NAGVMQNPRHLVRRRGQEARLRCSPMKGHSHVYWYRQLPEEGLKFMVYLQKENIIDESGMPKERFSAEFPKEGPSILRIQQVVRGDSAAYFCASSVDGVAKNIQYFGAGTRLSVL.